This TCR beta chain appears in the sequencing data of a study of CD8 T cells in ankylosing spondylitis. General study findings and limits: Reportedly, disease-linked clones are significantly enriched in ankylosing spondylitis patients' matched synovial fluid. The study identified a TCR beta motif of about eight highly homologous variants that appeared characteristic of ankylosing spondylitis blood. Disease-associated clones were CD8+ and fairly uncommon in peripheral blood.

The sample holds a few counts of this clonotype. What it binds is not known. The TCR beta libraries were generated through quantitative 5'-RACE incorporating molecular barcodes. TCRdb reprocessed the 5' RACE reads with MiXCR, giving one entry per CDR3 protein. The sample records some 400,000 distinct CDR3 sequences, around 24% being singletons. This CDR3 is 16 amino acids long. V was trimmed by 5 bases and J by 5 bases, leaving 16 bases between them. Germline CDR1 reads SEHNR; CDR2 reads FQNEAQ (reference sequence). This clonotype was sampled from a male donor with ankylosing spondylitis. The chain uses TRBV7-9 and TRBJ1-6; D unresolved. Sequenced: blood, either unsorted or a sorted T cell fraction (not recorded which). CDR3 bases: TGTGCCAGCAGCGGTTTCGTCAGATCAGATAATTCACCCCTCCACTTT. Protein sequence: CASSGFVRSDNSPLHF.